This TCR beta chain was captured in a study of T cell changes during pregnancy in multiple sclerosis. V lost 2 bases and J 8 bases, leaving 11 bases between the germline ends. This CDR3 region has 13 residues. The germline gives CDR1 SGHKS, CDR2 YYEKEE (reference sequence). Libraries were prepared by immunoSEQ multiplex PCR; TCRdb keeps only in-frame clonotypes and omits some of them. In the table there are just under 70,000 clones, roughly nine tenths of which are singletons. The receptor was isolated from a female donor with multiple sclerosis, enrolled in a pregnancy study. The sample in question was peripheral blood, obtained in the second trimester of pregnancy. This chain uses TRBV5-5 with TRBJ1-5, with a tentative D call TRBD1 (6 bases). The chain's CDR3 is CASSLWGQEPQHF. In DNA, the CDR3 is TGTGCCAGCAGCTTATGGGGGCAGGAGCCCCAGCATTTT.